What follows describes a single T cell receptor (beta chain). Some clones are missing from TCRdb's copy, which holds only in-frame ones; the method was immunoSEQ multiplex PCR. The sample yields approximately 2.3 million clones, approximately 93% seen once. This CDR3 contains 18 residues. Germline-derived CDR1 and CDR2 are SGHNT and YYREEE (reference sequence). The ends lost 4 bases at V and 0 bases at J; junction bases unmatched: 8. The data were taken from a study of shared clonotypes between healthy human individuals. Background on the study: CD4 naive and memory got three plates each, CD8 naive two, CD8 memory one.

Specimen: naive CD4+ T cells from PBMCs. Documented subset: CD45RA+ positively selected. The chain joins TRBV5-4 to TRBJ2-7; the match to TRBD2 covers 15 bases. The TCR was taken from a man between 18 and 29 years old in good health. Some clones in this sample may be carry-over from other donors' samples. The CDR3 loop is CASSRGLAGGPISYEQYF. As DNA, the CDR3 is TGTGCCAGCAGCCGTGGACTAGCGGGAGGGCCGATCTCCTACGAGCAGTACTTC.